This entry describes one T cell receptor (beta chain). The trim removed 5 bases at V and 6 bases at J, leaving 7 bases unmatched. This CDR3 comprises 14 residues. In germline, CDR1 is MNHEY, CDR2 SMNVEV (reference sequence). In the source study's methods: Amplification of reference gene primers was used by the study to estimate nucleated cell counts. Method: immunoSEQ multiplex PCR; TCRdb's copy keeps in-frame clones and lacks some. The V and J calls and clone size were taken over from that table, and D and trimming were inferred from the DNA. Of some 180,000 clones listed, around 83% were seen once; the top ten hold approximately 25%. The sample is drawn from a study of blood T cell repertoires in COVID-19. Study overall: T cells, B-cell-depleted T cells, or PBMCs supplied cDNA or gDNA.

Residents of 24 US areas, aged about 18 to 95 years, made up the participants. The TCR sequence derives from a woman aged 40 to 50 in a cohort exposed to, infected with or recovered from COVID-19 (not recorded which). The chain recombines TRBV27 with TRBJ2-7; TRBD2 aligns across 10 bases. The sequenced sample was PBMCs or T cells enriched from blood (not recorded which). CDR3 DNA sequence: TGTGCCAGCAGTCTAAGCGGGAGGGCCGCCGAGCAGTACTTC. Translated, it gives CASSLSGRAAEQYF.